The text below deals with one TCR beta chain. Its target is unknown. This entry comes from a study of T-cell reconstitution after alpha-beta-depleted transplantation in children. Study-level findings and limits: Newly produced T cells mostly provided counts and TCRbeta diversity after one year, as hyperexpanded clones declined. Surviving thymic progenitors and recipient T cells were the source of high TCRbeta diversity at day 60 in some patients.

Molecular barcoding with unique molecular identifiers was used for the TCRbeta library. TCRdb re-called the PCR reads through MiXCR, storing one row per CDR3 protein. The table lists about 580,000 distinct CDR3 sequences, under 25% of them singletons. Trimming stripped 5 bases from V and 2 bases from J, with 10 bases between. The CDR3 loop spans 15 amino acids. The V gene's germline CDR1 is SGHTA and CDR2 FQGNSA. The chain combines TRBV7-2 with TRBJ2-6; no firm D call. The source material was PBMCs, mostly from graft donor cells, sampled 360 days after TCRalphabeta/CD19-depleted stem cell transplant. This sequence originates from a boy in the first two years of life who had a stem cell transplant for acute myeloid leukemia, so the T cells may come from the graft donor. The CDR3 loop is CASSRGYAGANVLTF. CDR3 nucleotide sequence: TGTGCCAGCAGCCGTGGTTATGCTGGGGCCAACGTCCTGACTTTC.